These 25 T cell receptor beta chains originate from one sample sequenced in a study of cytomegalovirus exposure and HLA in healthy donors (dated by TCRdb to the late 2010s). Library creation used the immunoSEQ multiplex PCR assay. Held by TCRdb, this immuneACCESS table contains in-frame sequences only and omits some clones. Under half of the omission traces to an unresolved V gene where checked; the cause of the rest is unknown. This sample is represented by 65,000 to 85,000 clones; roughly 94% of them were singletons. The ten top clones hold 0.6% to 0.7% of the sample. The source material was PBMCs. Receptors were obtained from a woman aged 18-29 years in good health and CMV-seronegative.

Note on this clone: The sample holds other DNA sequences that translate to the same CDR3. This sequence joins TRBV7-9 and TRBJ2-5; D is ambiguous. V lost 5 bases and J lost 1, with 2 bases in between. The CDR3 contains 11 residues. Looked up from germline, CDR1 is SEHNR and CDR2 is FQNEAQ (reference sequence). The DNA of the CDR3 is TGTGCCAGCAGCCTCCAAGAGACCCAGTACTTC. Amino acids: CASSLQETQYF.

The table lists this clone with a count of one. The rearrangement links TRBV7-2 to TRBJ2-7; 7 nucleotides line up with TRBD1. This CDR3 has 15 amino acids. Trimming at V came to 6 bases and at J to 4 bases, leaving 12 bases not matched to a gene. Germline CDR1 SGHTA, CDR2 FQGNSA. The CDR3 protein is CASSSDRNFLYEQYF. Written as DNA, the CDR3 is TGTGCCAGCAGTTCGGACAGGAACTTTTTGTACGAGCAGTACTTC.

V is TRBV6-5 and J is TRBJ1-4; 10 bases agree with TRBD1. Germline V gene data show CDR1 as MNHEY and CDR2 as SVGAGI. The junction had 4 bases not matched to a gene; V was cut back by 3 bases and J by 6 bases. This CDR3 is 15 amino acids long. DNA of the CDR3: TGTGCCAGCAGTTATTACGGGACAGGGGATGAAAAACTGTTTTTT. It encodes CASSYYGTGDEKLFF.

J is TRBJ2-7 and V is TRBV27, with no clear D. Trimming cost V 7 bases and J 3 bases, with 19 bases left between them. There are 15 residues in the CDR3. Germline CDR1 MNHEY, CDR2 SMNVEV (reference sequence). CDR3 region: CASILSRLVFYEQYF. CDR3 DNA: TGTGCCAGCATTCTGTCGAGACTCGTTTTCTACGAGCAGTACTTC.

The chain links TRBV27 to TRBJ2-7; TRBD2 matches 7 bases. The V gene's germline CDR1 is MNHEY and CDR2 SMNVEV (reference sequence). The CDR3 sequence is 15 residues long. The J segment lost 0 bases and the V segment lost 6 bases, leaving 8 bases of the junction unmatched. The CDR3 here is CASSKTSTGSYEQYF. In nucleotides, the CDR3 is TGTGCCAGCAGCAAGACTAGCACTGGCTCCTACGAGCAGTACTTC.

The CDR3 coding sequence is TGTGCCAGCAGCTTAGCAGCCTATGAGACAGATACGCAGTATTTT. This encodes CASSLAAYETDTQYF. The rearrangement uses TRBV7-2 and TRBJ2-3; D gene ambiguous. Trimming stripped 0 bases from V and 3 bases from J, with 10 bases between. There are 15 residues in the CDR3. Germline values: CDR1 SGHTA, CDR2 FQGNSA.

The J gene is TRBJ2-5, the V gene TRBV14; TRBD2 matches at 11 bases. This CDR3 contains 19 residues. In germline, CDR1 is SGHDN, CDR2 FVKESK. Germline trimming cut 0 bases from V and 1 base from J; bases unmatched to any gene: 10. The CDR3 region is CASSQDSGLAGGRQETQYF. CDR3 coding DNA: TGTGCCAGCAGCCAAGATTCCGGTCTAGCGGGAGGCCGCCAAGAGACCCAGTACTTC.

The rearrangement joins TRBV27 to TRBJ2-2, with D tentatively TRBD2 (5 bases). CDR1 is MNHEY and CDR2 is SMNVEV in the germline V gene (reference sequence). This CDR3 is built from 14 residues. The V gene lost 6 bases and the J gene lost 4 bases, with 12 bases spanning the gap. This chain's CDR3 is CASRRAALTGELFF. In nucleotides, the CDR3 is TGTGCCAGCAGGAGGGCAGCCCTCACCGGGGAGCTGTTTTTT.

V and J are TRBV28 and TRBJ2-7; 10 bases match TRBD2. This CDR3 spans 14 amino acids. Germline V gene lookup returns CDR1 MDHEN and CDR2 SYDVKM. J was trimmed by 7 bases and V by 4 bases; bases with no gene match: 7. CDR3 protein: CASSSERGGLEQYF. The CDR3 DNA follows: TGTGCCAGCAGTTCTGAGCGGGGGGGCCTAGAGCAGTACTTC.

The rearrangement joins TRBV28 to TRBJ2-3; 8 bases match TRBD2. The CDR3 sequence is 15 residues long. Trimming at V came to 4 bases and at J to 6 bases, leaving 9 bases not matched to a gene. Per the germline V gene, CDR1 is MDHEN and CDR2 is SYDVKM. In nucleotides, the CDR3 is TGTGCCAGCAGTTCGGCGGGACTAGTCTCGGATACGCAGTATTTT. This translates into CASSSAGLVSDTQYF.

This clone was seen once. The CDR3 sequence is CSVTSGQNSYNEQFF. Here the CDR3 DNA reads TGCAGCGTTACTAGCGGGCAGAACTCCTACAATGAGCAGTTCTTC. This chain joins TRBV29-1 and TRBJ2-1; 9 bases agree with TRBD2. The germline V gene encodes CDR1 SQVTM and CDR2 ANQGSEA. V shed 5 bases and J 0 bases; nucleotides not matched to a gene: 5. The CDR3 consists of 15 residues.

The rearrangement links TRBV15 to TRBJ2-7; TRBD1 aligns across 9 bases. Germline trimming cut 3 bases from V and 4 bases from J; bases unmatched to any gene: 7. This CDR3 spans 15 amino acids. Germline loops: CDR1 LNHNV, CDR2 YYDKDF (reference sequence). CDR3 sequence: CATSRGTGPGYEQYF. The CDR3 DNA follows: TGTGCCACCAGCAGGGGGACAGGGCCGGGGTACGAGCAGTACTTC. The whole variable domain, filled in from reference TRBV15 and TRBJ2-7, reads DAMVIQNPRYQVTQFGKPVTLSCSQTLNHNVMYWYQQKSSQAPKLLFHYYDKDFNNEADTPDNFQSRRPNTSFCFLDIRSPGLGDTAMYLCATSRGTGPGYEQYFGPGTRLTVT.

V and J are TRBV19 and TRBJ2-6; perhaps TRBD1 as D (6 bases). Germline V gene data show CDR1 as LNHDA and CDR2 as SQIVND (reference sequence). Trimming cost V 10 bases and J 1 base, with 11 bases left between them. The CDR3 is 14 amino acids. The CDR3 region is CATKQGSGANVLTF. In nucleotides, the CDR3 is TGTGCCACCAAGCAGGGGTCTGGGGCCAACGTCCTGACTTTC.

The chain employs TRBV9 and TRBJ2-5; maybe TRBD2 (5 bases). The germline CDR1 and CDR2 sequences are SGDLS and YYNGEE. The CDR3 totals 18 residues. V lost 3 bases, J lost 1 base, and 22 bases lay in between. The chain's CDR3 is CASSDPLRTGSTQETQYF. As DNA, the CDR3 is TGTGCCAGCAGCGACCCCCTCCGGACTGGATCCACCCAAGAGACCCAGTACTTC.

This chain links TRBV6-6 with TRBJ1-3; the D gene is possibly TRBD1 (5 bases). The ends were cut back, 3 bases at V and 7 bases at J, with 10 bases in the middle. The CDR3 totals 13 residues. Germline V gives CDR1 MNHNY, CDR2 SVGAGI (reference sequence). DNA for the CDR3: TGTGCCAGCAGTTATTCCCCAGGGAACACCATATATTTT. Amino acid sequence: CASSYSPGNTIYF.

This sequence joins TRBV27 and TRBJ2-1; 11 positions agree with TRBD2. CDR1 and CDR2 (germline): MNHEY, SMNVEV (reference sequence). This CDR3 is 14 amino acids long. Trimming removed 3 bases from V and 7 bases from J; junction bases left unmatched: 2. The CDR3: CASSFPSGRNEQFF. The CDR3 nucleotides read TGTGCCAGCAGTTTCCCTAGCGGGAGGAATGAGCAGTTCTTC.

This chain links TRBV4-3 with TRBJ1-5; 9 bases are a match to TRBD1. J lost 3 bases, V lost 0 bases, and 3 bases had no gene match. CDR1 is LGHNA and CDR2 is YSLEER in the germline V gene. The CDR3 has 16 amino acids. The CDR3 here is CASSQDGTGYNQPQHF. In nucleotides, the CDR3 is TGCGCCAGCAGCCAAGATGGGACAGGGTACAATCAGCCCCAGCATTTT.

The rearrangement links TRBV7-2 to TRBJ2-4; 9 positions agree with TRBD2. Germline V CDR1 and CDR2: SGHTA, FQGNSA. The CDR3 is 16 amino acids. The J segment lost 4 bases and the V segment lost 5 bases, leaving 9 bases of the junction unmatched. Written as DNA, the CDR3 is TGTGCCAGCAGCCCAGTTCTAGCGGGAATTAAAAACATTCAGTACTTC. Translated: CASSPVLAGIKNIQYF.

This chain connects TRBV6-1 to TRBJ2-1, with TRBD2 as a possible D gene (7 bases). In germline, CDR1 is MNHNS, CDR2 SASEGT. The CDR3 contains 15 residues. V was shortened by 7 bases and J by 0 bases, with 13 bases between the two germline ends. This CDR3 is CASIKGGSSYNEQFF. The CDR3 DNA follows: TGTGCCAGCATTAAGGGGGGGAGCTCCTACAATGAGCAGTTCTTC.

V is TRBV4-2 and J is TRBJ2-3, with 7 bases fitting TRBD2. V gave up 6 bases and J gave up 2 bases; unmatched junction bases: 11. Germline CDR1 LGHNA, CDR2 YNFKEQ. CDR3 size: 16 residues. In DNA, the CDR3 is TGTGCCAGCAGGTTAACTGAGCGGGATTCCACAGATACGCAGTATTTT. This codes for CASRLTERDSTDTQYF.

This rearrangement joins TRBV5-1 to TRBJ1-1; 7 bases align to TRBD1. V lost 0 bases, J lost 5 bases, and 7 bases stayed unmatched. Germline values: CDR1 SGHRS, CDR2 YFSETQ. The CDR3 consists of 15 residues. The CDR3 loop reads CASSLVDRDRTEAFF. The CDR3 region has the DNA TGCGCCAGCAGCTTGGTCGACAGGGATCGAACTGAAGCTTTCTTT.

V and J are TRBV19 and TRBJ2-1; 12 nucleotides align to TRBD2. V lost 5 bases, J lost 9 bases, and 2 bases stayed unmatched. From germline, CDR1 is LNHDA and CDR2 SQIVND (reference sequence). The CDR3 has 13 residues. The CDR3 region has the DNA TGTGCCAGTAGTTCGGGACTAGCGGGTGAGCAGTTCTTC. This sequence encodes CASSSGLAGEQFF.

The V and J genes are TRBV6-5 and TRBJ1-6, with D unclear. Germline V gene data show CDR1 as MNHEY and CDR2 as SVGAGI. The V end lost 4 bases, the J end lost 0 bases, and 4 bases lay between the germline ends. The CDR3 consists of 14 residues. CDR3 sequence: CASSSSSYNSPLHF. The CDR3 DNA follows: TGTGCCAGCAGTTCCAGCTCCTATAATTCACCCCTCCACTTT.

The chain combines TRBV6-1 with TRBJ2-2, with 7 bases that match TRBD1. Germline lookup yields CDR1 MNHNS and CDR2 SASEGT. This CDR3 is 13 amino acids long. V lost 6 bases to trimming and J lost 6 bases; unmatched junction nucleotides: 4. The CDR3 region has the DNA TGTGCCAGCAGCAGACAGGGTTCCGGGGAGCTGTTTTTT. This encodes CASSRQGSGELFF.

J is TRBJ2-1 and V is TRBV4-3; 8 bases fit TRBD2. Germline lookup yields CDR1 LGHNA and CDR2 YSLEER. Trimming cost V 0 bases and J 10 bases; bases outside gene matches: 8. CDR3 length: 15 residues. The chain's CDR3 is CASSQDSAGADEQFF. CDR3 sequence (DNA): TGCGCCAGCAGCCAAGATTCAGCGGGGGCGGACGAGCAGTTCTTC.